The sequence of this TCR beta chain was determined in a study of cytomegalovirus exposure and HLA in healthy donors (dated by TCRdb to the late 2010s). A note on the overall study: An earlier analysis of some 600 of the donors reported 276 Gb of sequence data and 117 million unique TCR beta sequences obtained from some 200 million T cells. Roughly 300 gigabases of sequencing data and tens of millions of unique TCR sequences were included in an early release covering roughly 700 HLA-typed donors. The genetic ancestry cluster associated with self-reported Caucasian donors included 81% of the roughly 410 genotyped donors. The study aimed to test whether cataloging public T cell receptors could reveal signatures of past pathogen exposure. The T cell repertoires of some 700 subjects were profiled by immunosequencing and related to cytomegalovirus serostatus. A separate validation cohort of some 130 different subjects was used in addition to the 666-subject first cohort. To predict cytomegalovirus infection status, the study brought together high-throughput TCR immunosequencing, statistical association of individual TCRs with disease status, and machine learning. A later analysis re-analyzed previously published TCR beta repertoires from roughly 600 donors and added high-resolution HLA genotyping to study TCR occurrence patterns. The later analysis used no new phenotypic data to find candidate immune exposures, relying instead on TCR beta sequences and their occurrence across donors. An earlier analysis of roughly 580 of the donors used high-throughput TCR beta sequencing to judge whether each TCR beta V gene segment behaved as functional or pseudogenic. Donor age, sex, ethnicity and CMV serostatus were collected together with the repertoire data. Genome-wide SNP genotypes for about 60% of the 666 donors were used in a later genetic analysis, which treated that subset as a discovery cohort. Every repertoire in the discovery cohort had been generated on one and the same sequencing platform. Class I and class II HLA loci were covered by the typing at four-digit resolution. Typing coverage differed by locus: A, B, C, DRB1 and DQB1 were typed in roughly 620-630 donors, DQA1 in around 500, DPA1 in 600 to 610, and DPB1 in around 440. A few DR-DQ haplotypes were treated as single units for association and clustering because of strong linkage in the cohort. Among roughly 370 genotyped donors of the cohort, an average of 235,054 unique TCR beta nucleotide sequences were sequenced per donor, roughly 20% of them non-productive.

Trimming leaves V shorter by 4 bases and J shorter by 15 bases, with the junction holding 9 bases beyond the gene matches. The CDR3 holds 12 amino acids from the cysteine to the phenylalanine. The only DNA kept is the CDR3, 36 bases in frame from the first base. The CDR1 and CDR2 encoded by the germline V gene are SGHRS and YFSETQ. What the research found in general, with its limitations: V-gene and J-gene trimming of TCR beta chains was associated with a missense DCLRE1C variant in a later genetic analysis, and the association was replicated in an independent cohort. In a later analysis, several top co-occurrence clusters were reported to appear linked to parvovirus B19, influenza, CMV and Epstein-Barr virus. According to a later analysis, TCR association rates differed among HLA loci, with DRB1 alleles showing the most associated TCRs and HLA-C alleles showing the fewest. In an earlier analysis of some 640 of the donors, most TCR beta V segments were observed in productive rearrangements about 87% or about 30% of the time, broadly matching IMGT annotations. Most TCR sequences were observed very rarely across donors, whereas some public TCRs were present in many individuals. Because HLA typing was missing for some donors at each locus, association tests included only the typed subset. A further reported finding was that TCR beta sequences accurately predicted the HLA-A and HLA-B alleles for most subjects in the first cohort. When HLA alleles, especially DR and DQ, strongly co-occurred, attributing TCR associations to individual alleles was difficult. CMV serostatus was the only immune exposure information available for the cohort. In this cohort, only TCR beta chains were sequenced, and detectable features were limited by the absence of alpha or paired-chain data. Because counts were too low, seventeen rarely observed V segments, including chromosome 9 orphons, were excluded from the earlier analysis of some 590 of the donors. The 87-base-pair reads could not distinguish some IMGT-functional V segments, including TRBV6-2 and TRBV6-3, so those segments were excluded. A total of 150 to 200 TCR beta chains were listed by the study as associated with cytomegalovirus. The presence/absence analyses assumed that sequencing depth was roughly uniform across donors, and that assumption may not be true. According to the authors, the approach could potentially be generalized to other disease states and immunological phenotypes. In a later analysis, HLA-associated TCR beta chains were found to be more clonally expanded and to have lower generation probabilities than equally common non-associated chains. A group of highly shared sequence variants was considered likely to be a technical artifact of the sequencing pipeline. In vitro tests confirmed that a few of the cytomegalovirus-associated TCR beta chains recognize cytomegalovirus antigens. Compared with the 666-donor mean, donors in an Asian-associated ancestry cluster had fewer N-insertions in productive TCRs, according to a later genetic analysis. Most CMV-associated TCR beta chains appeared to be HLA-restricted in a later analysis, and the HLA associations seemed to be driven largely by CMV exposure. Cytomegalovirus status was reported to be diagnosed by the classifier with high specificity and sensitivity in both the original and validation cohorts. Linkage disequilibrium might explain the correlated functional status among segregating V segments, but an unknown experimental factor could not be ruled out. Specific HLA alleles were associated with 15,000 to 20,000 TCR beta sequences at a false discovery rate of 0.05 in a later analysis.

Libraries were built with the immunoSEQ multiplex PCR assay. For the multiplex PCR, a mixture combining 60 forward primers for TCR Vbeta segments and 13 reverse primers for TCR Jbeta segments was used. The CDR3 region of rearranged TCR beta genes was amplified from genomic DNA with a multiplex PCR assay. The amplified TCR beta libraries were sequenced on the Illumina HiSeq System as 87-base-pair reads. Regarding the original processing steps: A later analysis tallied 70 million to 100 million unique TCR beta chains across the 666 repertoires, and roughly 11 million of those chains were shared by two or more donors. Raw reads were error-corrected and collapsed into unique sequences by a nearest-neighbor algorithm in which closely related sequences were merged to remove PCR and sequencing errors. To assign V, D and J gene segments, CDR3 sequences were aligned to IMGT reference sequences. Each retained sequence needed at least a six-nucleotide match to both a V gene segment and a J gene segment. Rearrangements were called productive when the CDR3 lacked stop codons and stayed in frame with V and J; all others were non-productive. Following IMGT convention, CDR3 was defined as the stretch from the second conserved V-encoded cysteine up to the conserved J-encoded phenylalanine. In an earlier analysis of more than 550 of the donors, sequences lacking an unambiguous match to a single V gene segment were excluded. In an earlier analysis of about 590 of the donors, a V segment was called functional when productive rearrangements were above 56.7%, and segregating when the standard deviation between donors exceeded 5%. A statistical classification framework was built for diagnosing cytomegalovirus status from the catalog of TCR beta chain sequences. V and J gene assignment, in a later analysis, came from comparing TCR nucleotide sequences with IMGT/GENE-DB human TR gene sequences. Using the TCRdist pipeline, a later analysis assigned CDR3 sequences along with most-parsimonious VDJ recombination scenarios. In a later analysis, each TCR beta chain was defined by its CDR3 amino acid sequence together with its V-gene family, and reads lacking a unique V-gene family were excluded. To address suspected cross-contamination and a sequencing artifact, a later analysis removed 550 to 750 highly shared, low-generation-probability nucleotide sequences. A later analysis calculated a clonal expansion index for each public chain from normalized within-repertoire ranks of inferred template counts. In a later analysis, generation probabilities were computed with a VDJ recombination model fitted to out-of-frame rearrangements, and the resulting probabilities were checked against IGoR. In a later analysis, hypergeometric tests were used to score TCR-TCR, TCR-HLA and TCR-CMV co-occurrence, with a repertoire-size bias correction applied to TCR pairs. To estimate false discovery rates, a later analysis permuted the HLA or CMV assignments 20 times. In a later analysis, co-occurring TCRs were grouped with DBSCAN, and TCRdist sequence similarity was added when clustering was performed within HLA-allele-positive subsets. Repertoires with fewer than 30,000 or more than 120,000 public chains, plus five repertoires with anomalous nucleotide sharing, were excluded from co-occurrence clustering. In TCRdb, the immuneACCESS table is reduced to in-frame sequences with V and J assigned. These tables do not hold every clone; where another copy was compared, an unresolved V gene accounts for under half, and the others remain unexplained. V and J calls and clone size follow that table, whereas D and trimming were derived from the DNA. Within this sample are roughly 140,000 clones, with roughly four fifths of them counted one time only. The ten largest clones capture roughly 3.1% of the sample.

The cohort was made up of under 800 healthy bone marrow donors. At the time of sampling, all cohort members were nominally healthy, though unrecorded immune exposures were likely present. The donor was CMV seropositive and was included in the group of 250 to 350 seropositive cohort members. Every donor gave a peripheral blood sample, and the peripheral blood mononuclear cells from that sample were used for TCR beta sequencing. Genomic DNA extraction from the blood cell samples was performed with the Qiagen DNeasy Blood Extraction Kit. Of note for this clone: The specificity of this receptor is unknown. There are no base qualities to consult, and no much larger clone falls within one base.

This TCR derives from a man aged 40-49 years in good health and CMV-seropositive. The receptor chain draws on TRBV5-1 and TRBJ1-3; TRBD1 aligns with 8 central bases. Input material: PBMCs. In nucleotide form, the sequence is TGCGCCAGCAGCGAACAGGGGGGTCTAAGATATTTT. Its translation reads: CASSEQGGLRYF.